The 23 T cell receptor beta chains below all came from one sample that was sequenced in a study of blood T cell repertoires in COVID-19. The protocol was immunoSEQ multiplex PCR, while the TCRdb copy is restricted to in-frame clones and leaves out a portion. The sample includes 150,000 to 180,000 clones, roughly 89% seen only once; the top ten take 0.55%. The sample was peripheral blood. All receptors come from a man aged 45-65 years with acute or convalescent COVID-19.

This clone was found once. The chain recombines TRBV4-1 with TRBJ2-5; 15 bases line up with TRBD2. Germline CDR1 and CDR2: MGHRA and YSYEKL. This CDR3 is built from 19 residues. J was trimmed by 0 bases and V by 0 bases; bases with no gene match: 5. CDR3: CASSQDRGTSGRYQETQYF. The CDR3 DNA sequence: TGCGCCAGCAGCCAAGATCGGGGGACTAGCGGGAGGTACCAAGAGACCCAGTACTTC.

DNA for the CDR3: TGTGCCAGCAGCAGATCGAACCGGGTGGCTCCCTGCTCCTACAATGAGCAGTTCTTC. Protein sequence: CASSRSNRVAPCSYNEQFF. The V gene is TRBV21-1, the J gene TRBJ2-1; the D call in the table, TRBD2, was not verified against the DNA. TRBV21-1 is a pseudogene. The CDR3 is 19 amino acids.

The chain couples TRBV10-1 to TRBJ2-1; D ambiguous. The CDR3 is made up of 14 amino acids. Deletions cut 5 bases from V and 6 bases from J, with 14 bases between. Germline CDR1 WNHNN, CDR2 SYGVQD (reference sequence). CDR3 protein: CASSSPRRSNEQFF. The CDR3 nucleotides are TGCGCCAGCAGTTCGCCGAGGCGGTCCAATGAGCAGTTCTTC.

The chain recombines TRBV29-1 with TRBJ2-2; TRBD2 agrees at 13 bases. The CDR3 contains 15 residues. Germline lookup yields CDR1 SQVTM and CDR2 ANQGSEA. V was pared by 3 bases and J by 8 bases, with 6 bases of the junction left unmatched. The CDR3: CSVEPTSGRAGELFF. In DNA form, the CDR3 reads TGCAGCGTTGAGCCCACTAGCGGGAGGGCGGGGGAGCTGTTTTTT.

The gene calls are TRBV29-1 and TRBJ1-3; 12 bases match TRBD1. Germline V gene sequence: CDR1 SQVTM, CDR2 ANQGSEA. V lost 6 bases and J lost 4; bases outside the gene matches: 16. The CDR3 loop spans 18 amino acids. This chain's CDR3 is CSVRPGQGAIGQGNTIYF. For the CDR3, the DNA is TGCAGCGTACGACCGGGACAGGGGGCTATCGGACAAGGAAACACCATATATTTT.

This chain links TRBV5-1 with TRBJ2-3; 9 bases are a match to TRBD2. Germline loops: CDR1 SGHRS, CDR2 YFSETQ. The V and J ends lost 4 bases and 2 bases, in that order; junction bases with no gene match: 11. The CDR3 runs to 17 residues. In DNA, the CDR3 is TGCGCCAGCAGCCCCGCGGGGGGGATCCCCCACACAGATACGCAGTATTTT. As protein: CASSPAGGIPHTDTQYF.

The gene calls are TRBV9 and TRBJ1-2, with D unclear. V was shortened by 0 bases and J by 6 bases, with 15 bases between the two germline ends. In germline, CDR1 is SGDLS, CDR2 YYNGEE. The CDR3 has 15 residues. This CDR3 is CASSVDFRVENGYTF. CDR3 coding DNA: TGTGCCAGCAGCGTAGATTTCCGGGTAGAGAATGGCTACACCTTC.

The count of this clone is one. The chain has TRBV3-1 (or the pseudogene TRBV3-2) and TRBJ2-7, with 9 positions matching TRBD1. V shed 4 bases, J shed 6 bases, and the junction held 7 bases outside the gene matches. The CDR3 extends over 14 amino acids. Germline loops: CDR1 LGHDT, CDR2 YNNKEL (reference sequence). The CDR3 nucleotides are TGTGCCAGCAGCCGGGGGACAGGGCGAACCGAGCAGTACGTC. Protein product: CASSRGTGRTEQYV.

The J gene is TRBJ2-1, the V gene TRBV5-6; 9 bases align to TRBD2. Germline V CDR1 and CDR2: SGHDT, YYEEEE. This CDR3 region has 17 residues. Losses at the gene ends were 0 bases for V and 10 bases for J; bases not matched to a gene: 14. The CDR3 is CASSLALGGRAYREQFF. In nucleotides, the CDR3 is TGTGCCAGCAGCTTGGCCCTTGGCGGGAGGGCTTATCGGGAGCAGTTCTTC.

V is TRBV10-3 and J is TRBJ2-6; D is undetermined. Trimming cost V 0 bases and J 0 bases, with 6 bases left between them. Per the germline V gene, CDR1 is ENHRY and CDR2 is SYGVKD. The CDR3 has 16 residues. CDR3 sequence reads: CAISESPGSGANVLTF. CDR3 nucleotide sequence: TGTGCCATCAGTGAGTCGCCGGGCTCTGGGGCCAACGTCCTGACTTTC.

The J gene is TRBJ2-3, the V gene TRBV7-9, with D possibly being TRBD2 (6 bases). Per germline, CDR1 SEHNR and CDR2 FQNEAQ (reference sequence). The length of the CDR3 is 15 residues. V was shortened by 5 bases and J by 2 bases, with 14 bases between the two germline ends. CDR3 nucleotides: TGTGCCAGCAGCGTACTCGGGGGACCCACAGATACGCAGTATTTT. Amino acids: CASSVLGGPTDTQYF. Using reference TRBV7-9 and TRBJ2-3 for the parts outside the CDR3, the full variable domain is DTGVSQNPRHKITKRGQNVTFRCDPISEHNRLYWYRQTLGQGPEFLTYFQNEAQLEKSRLLSDRFSAERPKGSFSTLEIQRTEQGDSAMYLCASSVLGGPTDTQYFGPGTRLTVL.

The CDR3 reads CASSWDGASGANVLTF. The CDR3 DNA reads TGTGCCAGCAGCTGGGATGGGGCCTCTGGGGCCAACGTCCTGACTTTC. The rearrangement uses TRBV5-5 and TRBJ2-6; the D gene is possibly TRBD1 (5 bases). Deletions cut 3 bases from V and 0 bases from J, with 10 bases between. The CDR3 runs to 16 residues. Per germline, CDR1 SGHKS and CDR2 YYEKEE (reference sequence).

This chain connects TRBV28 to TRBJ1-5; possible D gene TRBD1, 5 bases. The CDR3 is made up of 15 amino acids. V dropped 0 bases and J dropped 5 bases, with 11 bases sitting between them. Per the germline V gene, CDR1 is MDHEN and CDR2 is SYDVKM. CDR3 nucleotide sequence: TGTGCCAGCAGTTTATGGGGGAGGGGTGATCAGCCCCAGCATTTT. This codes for CASSLWGRGDQPQHF.

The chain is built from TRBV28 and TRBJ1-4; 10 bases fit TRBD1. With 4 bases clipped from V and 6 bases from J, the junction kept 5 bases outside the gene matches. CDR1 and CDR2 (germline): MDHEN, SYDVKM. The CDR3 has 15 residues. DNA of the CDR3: TGTGCCAGCAGTTCAACCGGGACAGGGGATGAAAAACTGTTTTTT. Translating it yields CASSSTGTGDEKLFF.

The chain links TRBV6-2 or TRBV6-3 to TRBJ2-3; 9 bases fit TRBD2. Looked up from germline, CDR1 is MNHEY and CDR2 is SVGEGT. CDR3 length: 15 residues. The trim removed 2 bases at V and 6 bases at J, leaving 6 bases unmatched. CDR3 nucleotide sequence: TGTGCCAGCAGTTACACCGGGACTAGCTTTGATACGCAGTATTTT. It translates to CASSYTGTSFDTQYF.

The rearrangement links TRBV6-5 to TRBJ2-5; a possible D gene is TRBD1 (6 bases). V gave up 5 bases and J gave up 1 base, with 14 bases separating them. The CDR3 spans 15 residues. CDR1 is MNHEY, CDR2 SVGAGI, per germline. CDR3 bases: TGTGCCAGCAGTCGACCAACAGGGTTCCAAGAGACCCAGTACTTC. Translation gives CASSRPTGFQETQYF.

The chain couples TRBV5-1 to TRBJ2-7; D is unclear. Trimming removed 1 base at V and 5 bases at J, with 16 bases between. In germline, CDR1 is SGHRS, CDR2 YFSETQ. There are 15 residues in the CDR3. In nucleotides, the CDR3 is TGCGCCAGCAGCTTGAGATCCCCCGAGGTGGACGAGCAGTACTTC. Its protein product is CASSLRSPEVDEQYF.

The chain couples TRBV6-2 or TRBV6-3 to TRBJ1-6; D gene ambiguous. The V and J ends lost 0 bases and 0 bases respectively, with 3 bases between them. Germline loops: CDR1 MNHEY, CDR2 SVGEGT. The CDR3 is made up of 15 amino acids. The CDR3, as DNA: TGTGCCAGCAGTTACTCGAGCTCCTATAATTCACCCCTCCACTTT. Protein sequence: CASSYSSSYNSPLHF.

CDR3 in amino acids: CASSIGGGGHMEQFF. The CDR3, as DNA: TGTGCCAGTAGTATAGGGGGAGGGGGGCACATGGAGCAGTTCTTC. The chain has TRBV19 and TRBJ2-1, with D perhaps TRBD2 (7 bases). The V gene's germline CDR1 is LNHDA and CDR2 SQIVND (reference sequence). V shed 1 base and J shed 10 bases, with 17 bases lying between them. This CDR3 spans 15 amino acids.

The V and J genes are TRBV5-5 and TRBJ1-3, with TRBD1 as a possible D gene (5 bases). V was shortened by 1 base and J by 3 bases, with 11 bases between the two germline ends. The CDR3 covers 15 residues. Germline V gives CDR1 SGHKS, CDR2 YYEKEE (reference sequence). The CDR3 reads CASSLSGGSGNTIYF. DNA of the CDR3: TGTGCCAGCAGCTTGTCCGGGGGGAGTGGAAACACCATATATTTT.

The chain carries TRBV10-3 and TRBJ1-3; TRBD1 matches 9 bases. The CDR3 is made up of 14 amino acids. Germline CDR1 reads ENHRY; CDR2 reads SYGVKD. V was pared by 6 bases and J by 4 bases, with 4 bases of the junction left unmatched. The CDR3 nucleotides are TGTGCCATCAGATGGACAGGGGAAGGAAACACCATATATTTT. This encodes CAIRWTGEGNTIYF.

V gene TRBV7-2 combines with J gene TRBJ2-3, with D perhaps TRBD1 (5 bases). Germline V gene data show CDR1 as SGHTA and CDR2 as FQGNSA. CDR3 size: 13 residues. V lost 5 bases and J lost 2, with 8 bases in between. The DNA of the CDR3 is TGTGCCAGCAGCCCCAGGGTCACAGATACGCAGTATTTT. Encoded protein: CASSPRVTDTQYF.

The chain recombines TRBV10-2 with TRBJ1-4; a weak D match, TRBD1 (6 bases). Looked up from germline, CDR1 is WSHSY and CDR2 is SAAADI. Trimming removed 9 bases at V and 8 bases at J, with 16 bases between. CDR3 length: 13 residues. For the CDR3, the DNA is TGCGCCAGTGGCGACAGGCCTCAAGAAAAACTGTTTTTT. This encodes CASGDRPQEKLFF.